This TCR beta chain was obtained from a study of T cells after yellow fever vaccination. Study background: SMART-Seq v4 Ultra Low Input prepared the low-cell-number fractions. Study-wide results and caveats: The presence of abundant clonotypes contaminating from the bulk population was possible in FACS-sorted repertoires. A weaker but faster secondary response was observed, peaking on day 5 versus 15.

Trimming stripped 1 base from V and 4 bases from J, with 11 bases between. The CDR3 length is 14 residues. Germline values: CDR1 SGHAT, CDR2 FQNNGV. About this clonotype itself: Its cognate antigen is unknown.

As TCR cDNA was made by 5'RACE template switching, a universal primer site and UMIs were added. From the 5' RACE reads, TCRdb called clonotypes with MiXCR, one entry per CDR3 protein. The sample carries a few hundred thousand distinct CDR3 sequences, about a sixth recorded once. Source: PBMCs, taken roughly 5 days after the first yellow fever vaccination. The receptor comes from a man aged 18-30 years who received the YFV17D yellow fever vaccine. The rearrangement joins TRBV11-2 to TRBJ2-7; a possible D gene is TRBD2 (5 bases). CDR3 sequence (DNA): TGTGCCAGCAGCTTAGGGGCTAGCTGGTACGAGCAGTACTTC. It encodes CASSLGASWYEQYF.